This T cell receptor beta chain originates from a study of cytomegalovirus exposure and HLA in healthy donors. Findings and caveats of the study: Later on, a genetic analysis was performed. It linked a missense variant in DCLRE1C with V- and J-gene trimming of TCR beta.

The donors were healthy bone marrow donors. In nominal health when sampled, donors likely had unrecorded immune exposures nonetheless. In the case of this clone: Its target is unknown.

PCR amplification relied on 60 Vbeta primers (plus 13 Jbeta primers). TCRdb's copy holds only in-frame clones and misses some; the assay was immunoSEQ multiplex PCR. Its table lists fewer than 100,000 clones. Sequenced sample: PBMCs. The clonotype originates from a man aged 50 or older in good health and CMV-seronegative.

The CDR3 loop is CASSLTGELGGNTEAFF. The DNA of the CDR3 is TGTGCCAGCAGCTTGACAGGGGAGTTGGGGGGGAACACTGAAGCTTTCTTT. The chain recombines TRBV9 with TRBJ1-1; 8 nucleotides match TRBD1. CDR1 and CDR2 (germline): SGDLS, YYNGEE. V dropped 4 bases and J dropped 1; count of bases not matched to a gene: 12. This CDR3 has 17 amino acids.